This T cell receptor (beta chain) was found in a study of blood T cell repertoires in COVID-19. The count of this clone is one. V dropped 4 bases and J dropped 1 base, with 7 bases sitting between them. The CDR3 contains 13 residues. Germline V gene lookup returns CDR1 SGHVS and CDR2 FNYEAQ. Sequencing used immunoSEQ multiplex PCR; TCRdb keeps in-frame clones, though not all of them. The profile shows 81,000 or so clones, approximately 89% of them singletons. This receptor was identified in a man aged 70-80 years with active or convalescent COVID-19. J is TRBJ1-2 and V is TRBV7-6; a weak D match, TRBD1 (5 bases). What was sequenced was peripheral blood. The CDR3 sequence is CASSSTVNYGYTF. The CDR3 DNA follows: TGTGCCAGCAGCTCGACAGTTAACTATGGCTACACCTTC. The whole variable domain, remainder taken from reference TRBV7-6 and TRBJ1-2, is GAGVSQSPRYKVTKRGQDVALRCDPISGHVSLYWYRQALGQGPEFLTYFNYEAQQDKSGLPNDRFSAERPEGSISTLTIQRTEQRDSAMYRCASSSTVNYGYTFGSGTRLTVV.